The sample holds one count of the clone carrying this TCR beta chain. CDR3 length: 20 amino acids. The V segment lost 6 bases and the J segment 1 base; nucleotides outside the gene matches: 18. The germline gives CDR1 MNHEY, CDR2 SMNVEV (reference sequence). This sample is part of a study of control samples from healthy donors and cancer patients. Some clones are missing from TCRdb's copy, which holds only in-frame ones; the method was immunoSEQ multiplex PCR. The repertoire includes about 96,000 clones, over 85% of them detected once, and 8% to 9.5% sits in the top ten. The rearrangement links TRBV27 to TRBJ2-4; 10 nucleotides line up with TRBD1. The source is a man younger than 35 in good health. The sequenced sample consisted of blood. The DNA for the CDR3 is TGTGCCAGCAGCTCCTTCACCGGGACAGGGGTAATGTGGGCCAAAAACATTCAGTACTTC. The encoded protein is CASSSFTGTGVMWAKNIQYF.